The source of this T cell receptor beta chain is a study of control samples from healthy donors and cancer patients. Assay used: immunoSEQ multiplex PCR; TCRdb lists only in-frame clones, some missing. Among under 85,000 clones listed, about 79% were seen once. The germline CDR1 and CDR2 sequences are MGHRA and YSYEKL. The CDR3 runs to 17 residues. The germline V and J ends were trimmed by 4 bases and 5 bases, with 20 bases remaining between them. This sequence was found in a man aged 60-69 years with head and neck cancer. The V gene is TRBV4-1, the J gene TRBJ1-4; D unresolved. Source material: PBMCs. For the CDR3, the DNA is TGCGCCAGCAGCCCCCTAGGTGTGTGGAAGGACAATGAAAAACTGTTTTTT. This translates into CASSPLGVWKDNEKLFF.